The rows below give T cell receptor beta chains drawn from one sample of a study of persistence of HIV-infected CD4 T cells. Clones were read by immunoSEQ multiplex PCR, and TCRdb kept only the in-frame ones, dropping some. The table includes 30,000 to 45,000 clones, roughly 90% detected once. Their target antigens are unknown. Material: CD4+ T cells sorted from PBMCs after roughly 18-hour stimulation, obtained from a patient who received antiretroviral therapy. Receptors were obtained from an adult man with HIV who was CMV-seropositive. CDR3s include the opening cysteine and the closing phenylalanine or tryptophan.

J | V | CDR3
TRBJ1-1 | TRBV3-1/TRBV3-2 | CASSNAGHQNTEAFF
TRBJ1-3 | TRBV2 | CASSGLGTGRTIYF
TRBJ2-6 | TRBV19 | CASSPGFHSGANVLTF
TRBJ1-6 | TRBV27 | CASSLIIGSWSPLHF
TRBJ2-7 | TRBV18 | CASSPGQGSSYEQYF
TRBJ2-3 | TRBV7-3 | CASSLTRAGDTQYF
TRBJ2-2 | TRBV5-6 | CASSLRGWELFF
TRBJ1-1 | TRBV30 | CAWRETGTIGVRAFF
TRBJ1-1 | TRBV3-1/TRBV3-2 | CASGRGHPNTEAFF
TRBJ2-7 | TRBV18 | CASSPKIVGESYEQYF
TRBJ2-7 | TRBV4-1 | CASSQDSLTFLFF
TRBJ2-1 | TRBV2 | CASRGTSGRVNNEQFF
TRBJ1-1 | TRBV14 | CASSRLKAAGWTEAFF
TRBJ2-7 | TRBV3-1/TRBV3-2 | CASSHLPTDSYEQYF
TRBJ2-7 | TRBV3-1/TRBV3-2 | CASSRSPMSSYEQYF
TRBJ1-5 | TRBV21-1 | CASSKDRHQPQHF
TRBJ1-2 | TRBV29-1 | CSAARAGDYGYTF
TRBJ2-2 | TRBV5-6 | CASSSDRSIGELFF
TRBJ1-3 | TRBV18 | CASSEAVTGNTIYF
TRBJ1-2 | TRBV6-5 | CASSYSAAYGWNGYTF
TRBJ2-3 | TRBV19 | CASSITGTGLPDTQYF
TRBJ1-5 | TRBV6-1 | CASSGSGTGGNQPQHF
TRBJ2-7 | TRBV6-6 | CASGDRTYEQYF
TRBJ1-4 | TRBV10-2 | CASSLTDEKLFF
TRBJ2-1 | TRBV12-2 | CASRLRPGSLDNEQFF
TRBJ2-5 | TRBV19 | CASSMTWTSGQQETQYF